This T cell receptor (beta chain) was profiled in a study of T-cell reconstitution after alpha-beta-depleted transplantation in children. Findings and limits, study-wide: Reportedly, alpha-beta T cells present about two months post-transplant originated from several hundred expanded clones of graft origin. Where some patients showed high TCRbeta diversity at day 60, it came from recipient T cells and thymic progenitors that had survived. T-cell counts and diversity at one year post-transplant came mainly from newly produced T cells.

Unique molecular identifiers were incorporated during preparation of the TCRbeta library. TCRdb analysed the PCR reads with MiXCR anew, one entry per CDR3 protein. The sample records nearly 350,000 distinct CDR3 sequences, 15% to 20% being singletons. As to this clonotype: Its matching antigen is unknown.

Germline CDR1 and CDR2: LGHNA and YSLEER. Germline trimming cut 4 bases from V and 2 bases from J; bases unmatched to any gene: 10. The CDR3 consists of 17 residues. The sequence was obtained from a male patient between 2 and 10 years old who had a stem cell transplant for acute lymphoblastic leukemia, so the T cells may come from the graft donor. The genes are TRBV4-3 and TRBJ2-3; 9 bases map to TRBD2. The material sequenced was PBMCs, mostly from graft donor cells, taken 360 days after TCRalphabeta/CD19-depleted stem cell transplant. CDR3 nucleotide sequence: TGCGCCAGCAGCCCCTCTCGACTAGCGGATGTCACAGATACGCAGTATTTT. This sequence encodes CASSPSRLADVTDTQYF.